The rows below give T cell receptor beta chains drawn from one sample of a study of T-cell memory formation after mild COVID-19. TCRdb processed the 5' RACE reads anew with MiXCR; each CDR3 protein has one entry. The sample records about 270,000 distinct CDR3 sequences, around 17% being singletons. Specimen: PBMCs or a T cell subset sorted from them (not recorded which). These receptors were collected from a man between 18 and 29 years old who had mild COVID-19 (a few samples of this study predate the infection). Cell type and time point are not known. CDR3s include the opening cysteine and the closing phenylalanine or tryptophan. Each record gives: CDR3 length, D gene, clone size, V gene, J gene, CDR3 DNA, CDR3 protein. A D gene is named only where the DNA matches it firmly. Clone sizes are given selectively: once, few, many, or a class where the clone is expanded.

len: 16
d_gene: NA
abundance: NA
v_gene: TRBV20-1
j_gene: TRBJ1-5
CDR3nt: TGCAGTGCTAGAGTTCCACGGGGCCTTGAGGATCAGCCCCAGCATTTT
CDR3aa: CSARVPRGLEDQPQHF

len: 17
d_gene: TRBD2
abundance: many
v_gene: TRBV4-2
j_gene: TRBJ2-1
CDR3nt: TGTGCCAGCAGCCATGAAGCGGGGGGTCCGGGGGACAATGAGCAGTTCTTC
CDR3aa: CASSHEAGGPGDNEQFF

len: 14
d_gene: NA
abundance: NA
v_gene: TRBV7-2
j_gene: TRBJ1-1
CDR3nt: TGTGCCAGCAGCCCTAGACAGGCAGACACTGAAGCTTTCTTT
CDR3aa: CASSPRQADTEAFF

len: 10
d_gene: NA
abundance: NA
v_gene: TRBV6-2/TRBV6-3
j_gene: TRBJ2-7
CDR3nt: TGTGCCAGCAGTTCTGTTGAGCAGTACTTC
CDR3aa: CASSSVEQYF

len: 11
d_gene: NA
abundance: few
v_gene: TRBV5-1
j_gene: TRBJ2-5
CDR3nt: TGCGCCAGCAGTTATGACGGGACCCAGTACTTC
CDR3aa: CASSYDGTQYF

len: 12
d_gene: NA
abundance: NA
v_gene: TRBV11-2
j_gene: TRBJ2-5
CDR3nt: TGTGCCAGCAGGGCGGGCGGGGAGACCCAGTACTTC
CDR3aa: CASRAGGETQYF

len: 15
d_gene: TRBD1
abundance: NA
v_gene: TRBV18
j_gene: TRBJ1-5
CDR3nt: TGTGCCAGCTCACCAGGAACAGGGGGGTATCAGCCCCAGCATTTT
CDR3aa: CASSPGTGGYQPQHF

len: 15
d_gene: NA
abundance: many
v_gene: TRBV5-1
j_gene: TRBJ2-3
CDR3nt: TGCGCCAGCAGCTGGACCTCCGGGACCACAGATACGCAGTATTTT
CDR3aa: CASSWTSGTTDTQYF

len: 16
d_gene: TRBD2
abundance: few
v_gene: TRBV19
j_gene: TRBJ2-2
CDR3nt: TGTGCCAGTAGTCTTTATATCGCGGGGGGGATCGGGGAGCTGTTTTTT
CDR3aa: CASSLYIAGGIGELFF

len: 14
d_gene: NA
abundance: few
v_gene: TRBV5-1
j_gene: TRBJ2-7
CDR3nt: TGCGCCAGCAGCTTGGCCCTGGGTCTCTACGAGCAGTACTTC
CDR3aa: CASSLALGLYEQYF

len: 15
d_gene: NA
abundance: few
v_gene: TRBV29-1
j_gene: TRBJ2-2
CDR3nt: TGCAGCGTTGAAGAGGTTCAGGGGAAGCCCGGGGAGCTGTTTTTT
CDR3aa: CSVEEVQGKPGELFF

len: 14
d_gene: NA
abundance: NA
v_gene: TRBV6-5
j_gene: TRBJ2-3
CDR3nt: TGTGCCAGCAGTTACCGTGGAGGACGATATACGCAGTATTTT
CDR3aa: CASSYRGGRYTQYF

len: 17
d_gene: TRBD2
abundance: NA
v_gene: TRBV3-1
j_gene: TRBJ2-5
CDR3nt: TGTGCCAGCAGCCAAGACGTTGCTAGCGGGGCTGAAGAGACCCAGTACTTC
CDR3aa: CASSQDVASGAEETQYF

len: 17
d_gene: TRBD2
abundance: many
v_gene: TRBV3-1
j_gene: TRBJ2-3
CDR3nt: TGTGCCAGCAGCCAAGATCTAGCGGGGGGCCACACAGATACGCAGTATTTT
CDR3aa: CASSQDLAGGHTDTQYF

len: 14
d_gene: TRBD1
abundance: NA
v_gene: TRBV12-3/TRBV12-4
j_gene: TRBJ1-6
CDR3nt: TGTGCCAGCAGCGACGACAGGGCTAATTCACCCCTCCACTTT
CDR3aa: CASSDDRANSPLHF